This TCR beta chain was sequenced during a study of T cells in Graves' hyperthyroidism and ophthalmopathy. Study-level points and caveats: A model using 13 V-J features told ophthalmopathy apart from stable hyperthyroidism.

This clonotype was detected once. Its antigen remains unidentified. Amplification of TCR beta CDR3 regions was performed using RNA transcripts as template. A set of HTBI primers served as the primers for a first-round RT-PCR of the TCR CDR3. MiXCR, run by TCRdb on the multiplex PCR reads, gives a single entry per CDR3 protein. The data show 750,000 to 950,000 distinct CDR3 sequences, with more than 30% seen just once and 7.5% to 9.5% held by the top ten. The CDR3 runs to 13 residues. CDR1 and CDR2 from the germline V gene are DFQATT and SNEGSKA (reference sequence). Unmatched junction bases numbered 1, after V lost 0 bases and J lost 7 bases.

The TCR originated in a man younger than 30 with Graves' hyperthyroidism. The V call is TRBV20-1, the J call TRBJ2-2, with 8 bases that match TRBD2. Sequenced input: blood. The CDR3 spells CSAREREGGELFF. CDR3 nucleotide sequence: TGCAGTGCTAGAGAACGGGAGGGCGGGGAGCTGTTTTTT.